This T cell receptor beta chain appears in the sequencing data of a study of Ad26.COV2.S vaccination and SARS-CoV-2 variants. Whole-study context: Donor had been placed in the Ad26.COV2.S arm of the COV1001 trial. Doses of Ad26.COV2.S were injected into muscle once or twice, 56 days apart.

Germline V gives CDR1 GTSNPN, CDR2 SVGIG (reference sequence). Trimming removed 3 bases at V and 4 bases at J, with 15 bases between. This CDR3 contains 14 residues. Treatment of the sample: roughly 19 received Ad26.COV2.S at low or high dose, single or two shots; about five received placebo; per-sample allocation not given. Material that was analyzed had been drawn on day 63 after the first vaccine or placebo injection. The individual, an adult aged 18-55 years, was a donor in Boston. The vaccine antigen was prefusion-stabilized Wuhan SARS-CoV-2 spike. The method was immunoSEQ multiplex PCR; TCRdb's version includes in-frame clones alone and lacks a portion of them. The sample records hundreds of thousands of clones, roughly 90% being singletons.

The chain has TRBV30 and TRBJ1-1; perhaps TRBD1 as D (6 bases). This clonotype originated in a person between 18 and 65 years old who received the Ad26.COV2.S COVID-19 vaccine or a placebo. The specimen was peripheral blood, collected in a trial of Ad26.COV2.S vaccine versus placebo. The CDR3, as DNA: TGTGCCTGGAGACGGCCGGGACAAGTCACTGAAGCTTTCTTT. Amino acids: CAWRRPGQVTEAFF.